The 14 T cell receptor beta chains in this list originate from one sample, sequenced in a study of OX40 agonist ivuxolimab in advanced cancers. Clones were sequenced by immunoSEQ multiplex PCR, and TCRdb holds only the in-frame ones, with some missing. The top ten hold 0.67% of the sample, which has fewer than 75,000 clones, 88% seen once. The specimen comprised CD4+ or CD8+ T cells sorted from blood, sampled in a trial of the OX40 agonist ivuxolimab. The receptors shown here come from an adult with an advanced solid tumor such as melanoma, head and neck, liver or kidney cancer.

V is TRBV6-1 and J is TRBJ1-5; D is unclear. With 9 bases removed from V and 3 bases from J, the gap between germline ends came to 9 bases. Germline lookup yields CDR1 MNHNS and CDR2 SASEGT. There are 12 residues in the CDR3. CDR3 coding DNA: TGTGCCAGTCACGGATTCAATCAGCCCCAGCATTTT. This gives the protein CASHGFNQPQHF.

The CDR3 DNA sequence: TGTGCCAGCAGCGTCGGGACACTTAACTATGGCTACACCTTC. Encoded protein: CASSVGTLNYGYTF. The V and J genes are TRBV9 and TRBJ1-2; perhaps TRBD1 as D (6 bases). V was clipped by 2 bases and J by 1 base, with 9 bases between them. Looked up from germline, CDR1 is SGDLS and CDR2 is YYNGEE. The length of the CDR3 is 14 residues.

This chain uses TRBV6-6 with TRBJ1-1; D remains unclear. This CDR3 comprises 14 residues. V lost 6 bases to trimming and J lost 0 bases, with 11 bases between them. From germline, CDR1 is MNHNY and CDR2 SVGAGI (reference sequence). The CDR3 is CASRPTGLNTEAFF. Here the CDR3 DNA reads TGTGCCAGCAGACCGACCGGATTGAACACTGAAGCTTTCTTT.

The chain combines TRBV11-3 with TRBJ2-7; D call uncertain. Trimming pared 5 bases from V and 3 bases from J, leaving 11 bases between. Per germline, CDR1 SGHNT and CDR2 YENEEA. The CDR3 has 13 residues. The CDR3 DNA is TGTGCCAGCAGCCCGGCTACTGGCTACGAGCAGTACTTC. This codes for CASSPATGYEQYF.

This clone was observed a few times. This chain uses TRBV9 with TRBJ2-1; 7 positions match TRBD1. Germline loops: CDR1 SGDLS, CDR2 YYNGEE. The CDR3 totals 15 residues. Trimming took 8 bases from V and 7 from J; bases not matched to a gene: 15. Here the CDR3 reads CARKQTGQRLNEQFF. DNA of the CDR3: TGTGCCAGAAAACAGACAGGGCAGAGGTTGAATGAGCAGTTCTTC.

The CDR3 coding sequence is TGTGCCAGCAGCTTAGGGCTAGCTTTAACAGATACGCAGTATTTT. Translation: CASSLGLALTDTQYF. The chain recombines TRBV7-9 with TRBJ2-3; D may be TRBD2 (5 bases). The germline V and J ends were trimmed by 1 base and 3 bases, with 11 bases remaining between them. Germline V CDR1 and CDR2: SEHNR, FQNEAQ (reference sequence). This CDR3 comprises 15 residues.

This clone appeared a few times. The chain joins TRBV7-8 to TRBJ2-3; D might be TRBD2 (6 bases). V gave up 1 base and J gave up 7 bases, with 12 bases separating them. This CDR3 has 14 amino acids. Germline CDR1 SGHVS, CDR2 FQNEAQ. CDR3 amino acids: CASSLGAGPNTQYF. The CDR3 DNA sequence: TGTGCCAGCAGCTTAGGGGCGGGACCTAATACGCAGTATTTT.

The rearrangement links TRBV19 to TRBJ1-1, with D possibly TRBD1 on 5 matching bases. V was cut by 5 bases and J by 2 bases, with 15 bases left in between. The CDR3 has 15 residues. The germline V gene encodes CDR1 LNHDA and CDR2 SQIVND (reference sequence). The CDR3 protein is CASSAGILPNTEAFF. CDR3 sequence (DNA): TGTGCCAGTAGTGCAGGGATTCTTCCAAACACTGAAGCTTTCTTT.

CDR3 loop: CASISGDQPQHF. Here the CDR3 DNA reads TGTGCCAGCATTTCCGGGGATCAGCCCCAGCATTTT. The rearrangement links TRBV28 to TRBJ1-5; D unresolved. Germline lookup yields CDR1 MDHEN and CDR2 SYDVKM. The CDR3 runs to 12 residues. Trimming removed 7 bases from V and 5 bases from J, with 9 bases in between.

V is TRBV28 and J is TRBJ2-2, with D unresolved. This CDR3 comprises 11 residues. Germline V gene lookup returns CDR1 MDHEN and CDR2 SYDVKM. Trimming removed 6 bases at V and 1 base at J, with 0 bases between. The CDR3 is CASRNTGELFF. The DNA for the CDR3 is TGTGCCAGCAGGAACACCGGGGAGCTGTTTTTT. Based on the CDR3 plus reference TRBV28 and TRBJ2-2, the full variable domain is DVKVTQSSRYLVKRTGEKVFLECVQDMDHENMFWYRQDPGLGLRLIYFSYDVKMKEKGDIPEGYSVSREKKERFSLILESASTNQTSMYLCASRNTGELFFGEGSRLTVL.

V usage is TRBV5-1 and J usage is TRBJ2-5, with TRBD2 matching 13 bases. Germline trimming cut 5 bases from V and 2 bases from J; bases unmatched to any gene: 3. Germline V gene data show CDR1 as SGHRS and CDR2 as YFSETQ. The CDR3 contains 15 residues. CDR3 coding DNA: TGCGCCAGCAGTGGACTAGCGGGAGTTCAAGAGACCCAGTACTTC. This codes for CASSGLAGVQETQYF.

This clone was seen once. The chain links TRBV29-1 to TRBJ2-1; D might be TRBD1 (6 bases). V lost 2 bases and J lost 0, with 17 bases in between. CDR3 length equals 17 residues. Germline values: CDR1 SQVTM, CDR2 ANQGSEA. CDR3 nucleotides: TGCAGCGTTGAATCTGGGGGCGGATTTAGCTCCTACAATGAGCAGTTCTTC. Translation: CSVESGGGFSSYNEQFF.

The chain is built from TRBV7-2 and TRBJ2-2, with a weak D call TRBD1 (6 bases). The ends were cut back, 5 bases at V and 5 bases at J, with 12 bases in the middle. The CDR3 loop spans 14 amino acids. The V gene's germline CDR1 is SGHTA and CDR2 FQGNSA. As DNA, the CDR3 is TGTGCCAGCAGCCCAAACAGGGTGACCGGGGAGCTGTTTTTT. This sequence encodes CASSPNRVTGELFF.

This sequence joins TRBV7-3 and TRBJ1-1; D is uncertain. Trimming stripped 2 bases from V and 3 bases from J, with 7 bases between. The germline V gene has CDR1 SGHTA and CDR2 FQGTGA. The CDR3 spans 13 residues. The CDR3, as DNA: TGTGCCAGCAGCTTAGGGCAGCACACTGAAGCTTTCTTT. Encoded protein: CASSLGQHTEAFF.